One T cell receptor (beta chain) is described in this entry. Its matching antigen is unknown. This CDR3 is 15 amino acids long. The germline CDR1 and CDR2 sequences are SGHNT and YENEEA. V was pared by 1 base and J by 4 bases, with 13 bases between. Measured with immunoSEQ multiplex PCR; TCRdb has only the in-frame clones, and not every one. The sample contains about 56,000 clones, 86% of which appear only once. The sample is drawn from a study of T cell responses to AZD1222 COVID-19 vaccine. Findings of the study overall: Reports say nearly half of spike-specific TCRs go after unmutated variant regions.

The rearrangement links TRBV11-3 to TRBJ2-5; D possibly corresponds to TRBD1 (5 bases). This clonotype was sampled from an adult who received the AZD1222 COVID-19 vaccine. This sample comprised peripheral blood, obtained 28 days after the second AZD1222 dose. Here the CDR3 DNA reads TGTGCCAGCAGCTTAGGAGGCACAGGCGGAGAGACCCAGTACTTC. This translates into CASSLGGTGGETQYF.